This TCR beta chain came from a study of blood T cell repertoires in COVID-19. Turning to the study itself: The cDNA or gDNA used as material had been derived from T cells, B-cell-depleted T cells, or PBMCs.

TCRdb's table, derived via immunoSEQ multiplex PCR, lists solely in-frame clones and lacks some. Counted here are 4,000 or so clones, 91% occurring once; the ten biggest clones make up approximately 7%. The CDR3 extends over 15 amino acids. Per the germline V gene, CDR1 is SNHLY and CDR2 is FYNNEI. Trimming cost V 2 bases and J 1 base, with 12 bases left between them. J is TRBJ2-7 and V is TRBV2; perhaps TRBD1 as D (5 bases). The sample consisted of peripheral blood. This receptor was taken from a man aged 50-59 years with active COVID-19. CDR3 sequence (DNA): TGTGCCAGCAGTGAAAGCCAGGGCCCGTCCTACGAGCAGTACTTC. As protein: CASSESQGPSYEQYF.